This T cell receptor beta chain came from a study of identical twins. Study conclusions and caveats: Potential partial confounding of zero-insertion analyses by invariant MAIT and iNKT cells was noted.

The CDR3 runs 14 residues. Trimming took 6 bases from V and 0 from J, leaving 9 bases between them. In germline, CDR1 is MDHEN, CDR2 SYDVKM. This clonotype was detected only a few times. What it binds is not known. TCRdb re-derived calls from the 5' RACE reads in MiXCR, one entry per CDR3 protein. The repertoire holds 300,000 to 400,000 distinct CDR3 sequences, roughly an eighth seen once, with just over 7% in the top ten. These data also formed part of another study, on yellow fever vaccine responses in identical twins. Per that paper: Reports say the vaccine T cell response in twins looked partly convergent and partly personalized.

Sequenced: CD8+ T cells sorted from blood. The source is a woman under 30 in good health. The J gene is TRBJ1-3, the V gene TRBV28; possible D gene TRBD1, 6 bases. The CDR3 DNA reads TGTGCCAGCAGGTCACAGGGCTCTGGAAACACCATATATTTT. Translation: CASRSQGSGNTIYF.